This paragraph reports one T cell receptor (beta chain). Authors' processing steps: Amplification from reference gene primers served as the basis for estimated nucleated cell counts. Profiled with immunoSEQ multiplex PCR; TCRdb holds only in-frame clones, not every one. D and trimming come from the DNA, and the V and J calls and clone size come from that table. The data show some 130,000 clones, more than 75% seen once. The sample originates from a study of blood T cell repertoires in COVID-19. Study-level background: Italy, Spain and the United States were the sources of the convalescent and acute COVID-19 samples. T cells, B-cell-depleted T cells, or PBMCs supplied cDNA or gDNA.

Germline CDR1 SNHLY, CDR2 FYNNEI. CDR3 length: 13 amino acids. Trimming stripped 8 bases from V and 4 bases from J, with 14 bases between. Sequencing used peripheral blood. This clonotype originated in a woman aged 60-75 years with acute or convalescent COVID-19. This chain links TRBV2 with TRBJ1-2; D is unresolved. CDR3 nucleotide sequence: TGTGCCAGCCTAAGTGCGGCCGGCTATGGCTACACCTTC. Encoded protein: CASLSAAGYGYTF.